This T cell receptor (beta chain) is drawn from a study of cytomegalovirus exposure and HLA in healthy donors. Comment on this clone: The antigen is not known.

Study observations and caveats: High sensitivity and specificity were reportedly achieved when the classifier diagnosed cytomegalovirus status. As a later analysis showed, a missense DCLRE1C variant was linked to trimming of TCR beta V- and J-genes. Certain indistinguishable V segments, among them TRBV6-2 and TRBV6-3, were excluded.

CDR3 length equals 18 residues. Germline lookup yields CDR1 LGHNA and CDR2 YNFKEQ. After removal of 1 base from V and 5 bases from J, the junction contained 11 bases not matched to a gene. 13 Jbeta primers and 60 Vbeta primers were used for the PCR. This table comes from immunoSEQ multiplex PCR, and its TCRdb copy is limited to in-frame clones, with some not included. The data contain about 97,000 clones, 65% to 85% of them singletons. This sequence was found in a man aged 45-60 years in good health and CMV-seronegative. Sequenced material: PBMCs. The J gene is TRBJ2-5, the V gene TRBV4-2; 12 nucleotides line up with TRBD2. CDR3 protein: CASSQAPASGGAEETQYF. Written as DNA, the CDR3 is TGTGCCAGCAGCCAAGCCCCGGCTAGCGGGGGGGCGGAGGAGACCCAGTACTTC.